The 4 T cell receptor beta chains presented below share a single source sample, sequenced in a study of blood T cell repertoires in COVID-19. Clones were sequenced by immunoSEQ multiplex PCR, and TCRdb holds only the in-frame ones, with some missing. The sample holds 150,000 to 200,000 clones, over 70% seen once. The sample consisted of peripheral blood. The receptors were gathered from a woman aged 80 or over with active or convalescent COVID-19.

This chain links TRBV19 with TRBJ1-2, with 12 bases matching TRBD1. The CDR3 has 17 residues. Trimming at V came to 7 bases and at J to 6 bases, leaving 15 bases not matched to a gene. The germline V gene encodes CDR1 LNHDA and CDR2 SQIVND (reference sequence). The CDR3 bases are TGTGCCAGTATGGCCCGTTCAGGGGGACAGGGGGCCGATGGCTACACCTTC. Translation gives CASMARSGGQGADGYTF.

The chain couples TRBV5-5 to TRBJ2-6; D possibly corresponds to TRBD1 (7 bases). This CDR3 has 15 amino acids. With 5 bases removed from V and 4 bases from J, the gap between germline ends came to 13 bases. Germline-derived CDR1 and CDR2 are SGHKS and YYEKEE (reference sequence). Written as DNA, the CDR3 is TGTGCCAGCAGTGGAGGGGGCGCGGGGGCCAACGTCCTGACTTTC. Its protein product is CASSGGGAGANVLTF.

The chain is built from TRBV7-9 and TRBJ2-7; D gene uncertain. This CDR3 comprises 12 residues. Between the trimmed V and J ends, which lost 1 base and 3 bases, there was a span of 4 bases. Per germline, CDR1 SEHNR and CDR2 FQNEAQ (reference sequence). The CDR3 nucleotides read TGTGCCAGCAGCTTAGGTAGCTACGAGCAGTACTTC. This translates into CASSLGSYEQYF.

V gene TRBV4-1 combines with J gene TRBJ1-2; TRBD1 agrees at 10 bases. Germline CDR1 reads MGHRA; CDR2 reads YSYEKL. CDR3 size: 16 residues. The V segment lost 1 base and the J segment 6 bases; nucleotides outside the gene matches: 8. CDR3 DNA sequence: TGCGCCAGCAGCCAAGCATCCGGGACAGGGGTAAATGGCTACACCTTC. Translated: CASSQASGTGVNGYTF.